One and the same sample provided the 32 T cell receptor beta chains below, sequenced in a study of blood T cell repertoires in COVID-19. Assay: immunoSEQ multiplex PCR; the TCRdb copy retains only in-frame clones and omits some. The table has some 160,000 clones, roughly 93% seen once; the top ten hold roughly 2.3%. Sequencing input: peripheral blood. Receptors were obtained from a man younger than 30 with acute or convalescent COVID-19.

This chain links TRBV5-4 with TRBJ1-2; TRBD1 matches 10 bases. Germline loops: CDR1 SGHNT, CDR2 YYREEE (reference sequence). The V segment lost 4 bases and the J segment 8 bases; nucleotides outside the gene matches: 14. This CDR3 spans 16 amino acids. The CDR3 bases are TGTGCCAGCAGCAAACCTCCGGGACAGGGGACCTCCGGCTACACCTTC. Translation gives CASSKPPGQGTSGYTF.

This clone has only a few counts. The rearrangement joins TRBV2 to TRBJ2-7; unclear D gene. Germline V gene data show CDR1 as SNHLY and CDR2 as FYNNEI. The length of the CDR3 is 13 residues. The V and J ends lost 8 bases and 3 bases respectively, with 14 bases between them. The CDR3 DNA reads TGTGCCAGCTCCTCTGGGCAGAACTACGAGCAGTACTTC. This translates into CASSSGQNYEQYF.

The chain links TRBV3-1 (or the pseudogene TRBV3-2) to TRBJ2-7; D unclear. From germline, CDR1 is LGHDT and CDR2 YNNKEL (reference sequence). V dropped 4 bases and J dropped 4 bases, with 14 bases sitting between them. The CDR3 loop spans 14 amino acids. The CDR3 DNA reads as TGTGCCAGCAGCCGCAGCGACGGGTTATACGAGCAGTACTTC. As protein: CASSRSDGLYEQYF.

CDR3: CASSPAGGFRNTIYF. The CDR3 nucleotides are TGTGCCAGCAGCCCGGCGGGGGGCTTTCGAAACACCATATATTTT. J is TRBJ1-3 and V is TRBV2; possible D gene TRBD1, 6 bases. V dropped 6 bases and J dropped 5 bases, with 17 bases sitting between them. CDR3 length: 15 amino acids. Germline CDR1 is SNHLY and CDR2 is FYNNEI.

J is TRBJ2-5 and V is TRBV27, with D maybe TRBD2 (5 bases). Germline V gene sequence: CDR1 MNHEY, CDR2 SMNVEV (reference sequence). The CDR3 consists of 12 residues. Trimming shortened V by 5 bases and J by 3 bases, and 7 bases separated the two germline ends. For the CDR3, the DNA is TGTGCCAGCAGTAAGGGAGAAGAGACCCAGTACTTC. It specifies CASSKGEETQYF.

On this clone itself: Within the sample, other DNA sequences also encode this same CDR3. The rearrangement joins TRBV6-2 or TRBV6-3 to TRBJ1-2, with 7 bases matching TRBD1. The CDR3 covers 13 residues. The germline V gene has CDR1 MNHEY and CDR2 SVGEGT. The trim removed 4 bases at V and 3 bases at J, leaving 2 bases unmatched. The CDR3 nucleotides are TGTGCCAGCAGTTCGGGACAGTACTATGGCTACACCTTC. Translation gives CASSSGQYYGYTF.

The rearrangement links TRBV9 to TRBJ1-6, with D perhaps TRBD1 (5 bases). The V end lost 3 bases, the J end lost 5 bases, and 12 bases lay between the germline ends. From germline, CDR1 is SGDLS and CDR2 YYNGEE. The CDR3 has 15 amino acids. DNA of the CDR3: TGTGCCAGCAGCGCACAGGCTGGGGATAATTCACCCCTCCACTTT. It translates to CASSAQAGDNSPLHF.

This clone was observed a few times. V is TRBV2 and J is TRBJ2-1, with 10 bases fitting TRBD1. V lost 6 bases and J lost 8; bases outside the gene matches: 7. Germline CDR1 is SNHLY and CDR2 is FYNNEI. This CDR3 region has 14 residues. The CDR3 bases are TGTGCCAGCAGGCCGACAGGGGGCGGGGATGAGCAGTTCTTC. Protein sequence: CASRPTGGGDEQFF.

This clone was seen a handful of times. V is TRBV7-2 and J is TRBJ1-2; possible D gene TRBD1, 6 bases. CDR1 and CDR2 from the germline V gene are SGHTA and FQGNSA. Trimming pared 1 base from V and 4 bases from J, leaving 10 bases between. The CDR3 runs to 14 residues. CDR3 sequence: CASSLGGRGYGYTF. CDR3 nucleotides: TGTGCCAGCAGCTTAGGGGGGCGAGGCTATGGCTACACCTTC.

The J gene is TRBJ2-7, the V gene TRBV28; TRBD1 matches 8 bases. CDR3 length: 13 residues. The germline V gene encodes CDR1 MDHEN and CDR2 SYDVKM. After removal of 3 bases from V and 5 bases from J, the junction contained 3 bases not matched to a gene. CDR3 amino acids: CASSFETGDEQYF. CDR3 bases: TGTGCCAGCAGTTTTGAGACAGGGGACGAGCAGTACTTC.

V and J are TRBV7-9 and TRBJ1-5; 10 nucleotides line up with TRBD1. Germline CDR1 is SEHNR and CDR2 is FQNEAQ (reference sequence). J was trimmed by 0 bases and V by 1 base; bases with no gene match: 9. CDR3 size: 19 residues. CDR3 DNA: TGTGCCAGCAGCTTAGTTCCGGGACAGGGGCACTATAGCAATCAGCCCCAGCATTTT. It is translated as CASSLVPGQGHYSNQPQHF.

The chain links TRBV4-1 to TRBJ1-2; 7 bases are a match to TRBD1. Germline assignment: CDR1 MGHRA and CDR2 YSYEKL. The junction had 5 bases not matched to a gene; V was cut back by 3 bases and J by 4 bases. This CDR3 comprises 14 residues. The CDR3 DNA reads as TGCGCCAGCAGCCAGACGACAGGGCGCTATGGCTACACCTTC. Translation gives CASSQTTGRYGYTF.

The V call is TRBV5-1, the J call TRBJ2-7; 9 bases align to TRBD1. V was pared by 3 bases and J by 3 bases, with 10 bases of the junction left unmatched. The CDR3 totals 16 residues. CDR1 and CDR2 (germline): SGHRS, YFSETQ. The DNA of the CDR3 is TGCGCCAGCAGCTGGGACAGGGAAGCCCCAGACTACGAGCAGTACTTC. Amino acids: CASSWDREAPDYEQYF.

CDR3 residues: CSVEAGGTYNEQFF. CDR3 sequence (DNA): TGCAGCGTTGAAGCAGGGGGCACCTACAATGAGCAGTTCTTC. This chain uses TRBV29-1 with TRBJ2-1; TRBD1 aligns across 8 bases. The CDR3 is made up of 14 amino acids. Germline CDR1 and CDR2: SQVTM and ANQGSEA. V lost 1 base to trimming and J lost 2 bases; unmatched junction nucleotides: 1.

This clone was seen just once. At one boundary the junction diverges from the germline segment, which might be a read error. This sequence joins TRBV7-2 and TRBJ2-3; D gene ambiguous. CDR3 length: 10 amino acids. Germline CDR1 reads SGHTA; CDR2 reads FQGNSA. For the CDR3, the DNA is TGTGCCAGCGGCCCCGTAACGAGGAATTTT. This gives the protein CASGPVTRNF.

The chain links TRBV19 to TRBJ1-5; D uncertain. The CDR3 has 15 residues. Trimming cost V 7 bases and J 1 base, with 14 bases left between them. Per germline, CDR1 LNHDA and CDR2 SQIVND (reference sequence). CDR3 coding DNA: TGTGCCAGTACCCCGTTGTTAACAAGCAATCAGCCCCAGCATTTT. Translating it yields CASTPLLTSNQPQHF.

This clone was counted once. One end of the junction fails to match germline, which may point to a read error. V and J are TRBV5-1 and TRBJ2-3; the match to TRBD2 covers 15 bases. The CDR3 has 16 amino acids. Germline CDR1 is SGHRS and CDR2 is YFSETQ. The CDR3 nucleotides are TGCGCCAGCAGTTTGGGACTAGCGGGAGGTTACGCTACGCAGTATTTT. Its translation: CASSLGLAGGYATQYF.

This clone appeared once. The chain recombines TRBV25-1 with TRBJ2-1; D is perhaps TRBD1 (5 bases). CDR1 and CDR2 (germline): MGHDK, SYGVNS. The CDR3 consists of 14 residues. Trimming cost V 4 bases and J 10 bases, with 17 bases left between them. The CDR3 DNA is TGTGCCAGCAGTGTCTCGCAGGGAATGGGAGAGCAGTTCTTC. Amino acid sequence: CASSVSQGMGEQFF.

This chain connects TRBV5-6 to TRBJ2-5; D gene ambiguous. The CDR3 loop spans 12 amino acids. V dropped 0 bases and J dropped 5 bases, with 5 bases sitting between them. Germline V gene data show CDR1 as SGHDT and CDR2 as YYEEEE. The CDR3 nucleotides read TGTGCCAGCAGCTTGGCTTTTGAGACCCAGTACTTC. This codes for CASSLAFETQYF. Full variable domain (outside the CDR3, taken from reference TRBV5-6 and TRBJ2-5): DAGVTQSPTHLIKTRGQQVTLRCSPKSGHDTVSWYQQALGQGPQFIFQYYEEEERQRGNFPDRFSGHQFPNYSSELNVNALLLGDSALYLCASSLAFETQYFGPGTRLLVL.

This rearrangement joins TRBV6-6 to TRBJ1-4; unclear D gene. The germline V gene encodes CDR1 MNHNY and CDR2 SVGAGI (reference sequence). This CDR3 has 16 residues. With 5 bases removed from V and 0 bases from J, the gap between germline ends came to 13 bases. The CDR3 here is CASSRWAVATNEKLFF. In DNA, the CDR3 is TGTGCCAGCAGTCGATGGGCCGTTGCAACTAATGAAAAACTGTTTTTT.

This rearrangement joins TRBV12-3 or TRBV12-4 to TRBJ1-2, with no clear D. Trimming removed 5 bases at V and 6 bases at J, with 13 bases between. CDR3 length: 13 amino acids. CDR3 sequence reads: CASSPTRLDGYTF. CDR3 DNA sequence: TGTGCCAGCAGTCCCACTAGACTTGATGGCTACACCTTC.

The rearrangement links TRBV5-1 to TRBJ2-7; D is unclear. Germline CDR1 is SGHRS and CDR2 is YFSETQ. This CDR3 comprises 14 residues. Deletions cut 3 bases from V and 2 bases from J, with 12 bases between. CDR3 sequence: CASSSDWPPYEQYF. For the CDR3, the DNA is TGCGCCAGCAGCTCCGATTGGCCACCCTACGAGCAGTACTTC.

The V call is TRBV30, the J call TRBJ2-3, with 8 bases aligning to TRBD1. The V and J ends lost 4 bases and 0 bases, in that order; junction bases with no gene match: 3. The CDR3 covers 14 residues. Germline V CDR1 and CDR2: GTSNPN, SVGIG (reference sequence). DNA for the CDR3: TGTGCCTGGACCAGGGGGCAGAGCACAGATACGCAGTATTTT. It specifies CAWTRGQSTDTQYF.

The chain couples TRBV21-1 to TRBJ1-1. TRBV21-1 is a known pseudogene. The CDR3 runs 17 residues. The CDR3 DNA is TGTGCCAGCAGCTTTTCCCCCACGCGAGGGCGGGACACTGAAGCTTTCTTT. Encoded protein: CASSFSPTRGRDTEAFF.

This sequence joins TRBV4-2 and TRBJ2-1; 13 bases are shared with TRBD2. This CDR3 has 15 residues. J gave up 13 bases and V 1 base, and 7 bases lay outside the gene matches. Germline CDR1 and CDR2: LGHNA and YNFKEQ. The CDR3 here is CASSQAELAGGPQFF. The CDR3, as DNA: TGTGCCAGCAGCCAAGCGGAACTAGCGGGAGGGCCCCAGTTCTTC.

The rearrangement joins TRBV2 to TRBJ1-3; 8 bases are a match to TRBD1. Germline CDR1 reads SNHLY; CDR2 reads FYNNEI. Trimming at V came to 5 bases and at J to 3 bases, leaving 6 bases not matched to a gene. This CDR3 is built from 15 residues. CDR3 bases: TGTGCCAGCAGTCAACAGGGGGAAGGTGGAAACACCATATATTTT. Protein product: CASSQQGEGGNTIYF.

This rearrangement joins TRBV9 to TRBJ1-1; D unresolved. CDR1 and CDR2 from the germline V gene are SGDLS and YYNGEE. The ends were cut back, 7 bases at V and 1 base at J, with 14 bases in the middle. The CDR3 contains 14 residues. CDR3 residues: CASSRGGGNTEAFF. In nucleotides, the CDR3 is TGTGCCAGCTCCCGGGGAGGAGGGAACACTGAAGCTTTCTTT.

In its sample, this clone was seen a few times. The genes are TRBV19 and TRBJ1-5; 7 nucleotides align to TRBD1. Germline V gives CDR1 LNHDA, CDR2 SQIVND (reference sequence). V shed 5 bases and J 3 bases; nucleotides not matched to a gene: 4. The CDR3 runs 14 residues. The CDR3 bases are TGTGCCAGTAGTGTACAGGGGAACAATCAGCCCCAGCATTTT. It is translated as CASSVQGNNQPQHF.

This chain connects TRBV29-1 to TRBJ2-7, with 10 bases matching TRBD1. V was pared by 4 bases and J by 2 bases, with 2 bases of the junction left unmatched. The CDR3 covers 13 residues. CDR1 and CDR2 (germline): SQVTM, ANQGSEA. The CDR3 DNA is TGCAGCGTTGTTGGACAGGGGGCCTACGAGCAGTACTTC. Translating it yields CSVVGQGAYEQYF.

In DNA, the CDR3 is TGTGCCAGCAGCCGGGACAGGGGAACGGATACGCAGTATTTT. Translation gives CASSRDRGTDTQYF. This sequence joins TRBV2 and TRBJ2-3; the match to TRBD1 covers 10 bases. Trimming cost V 6 bases and J 6 bases; bases outside gene matches: 6. The CDR3 runs to 14 residues. Germline CDR1 reads SNHLY; CDR2 reads FYNNEI.

As concerns this clone: The same CDR3 can be traced to other DNA sequences in this sample. The V call is TRBV12-3 or TRBV12-4, the J call TRBJ2-5; a possible D gene is TRBD2 (5 bases). This CDR3 has 13 amino acids. The V and J ends lost 3 bases and 5 bases respectively, with 10 bases between them. CDR3 DNA sequence: TGTGCCAGCAGTTTTTCCGGGGTGGAGACCCAGTACTTC. This codes for CASSFSGVETQYF.

This clone has only one observation. The rearrangement links TRBV20-1 to TRBJ1-6; 9 positions match TRBD1. CDR1 and CDR2 from the germline V gene are DFQATT and SNEGSKA (reference sequence). There are 17 residues in the CDR3. V dropped 5 bases and J dropped 7; count of bases not matched to a gene: 15. DNA of the CDR3: TGCAGTGCTGGTGCCTATTTACAGGGGGCAACAAATTCACCCCTCCACTTT. As protein: CSAGAYLQGATNSPLHF.